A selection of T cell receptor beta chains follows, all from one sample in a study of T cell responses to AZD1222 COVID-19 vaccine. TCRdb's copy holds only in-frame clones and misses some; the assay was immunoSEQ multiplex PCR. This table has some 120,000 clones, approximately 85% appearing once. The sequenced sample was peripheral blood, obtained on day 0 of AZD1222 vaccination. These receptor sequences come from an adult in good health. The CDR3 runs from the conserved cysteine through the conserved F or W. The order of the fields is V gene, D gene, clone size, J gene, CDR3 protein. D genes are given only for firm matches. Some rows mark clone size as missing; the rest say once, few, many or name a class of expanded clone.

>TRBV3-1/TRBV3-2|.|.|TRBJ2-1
CASSPSRGGQFF
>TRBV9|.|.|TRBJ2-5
CASSVGAVRQETQYF
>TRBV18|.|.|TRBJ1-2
CASSEYDSIYGYTF
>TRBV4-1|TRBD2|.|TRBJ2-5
CASSQWEGGEPQYF
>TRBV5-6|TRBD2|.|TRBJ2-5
CASTLPDLAGGETQYF
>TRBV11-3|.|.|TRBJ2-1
CASSLDGLASSYNEQFF
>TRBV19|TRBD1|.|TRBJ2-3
CASRDVQGAGDTQYF
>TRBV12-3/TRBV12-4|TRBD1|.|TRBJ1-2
CASSEGTGHGYTF
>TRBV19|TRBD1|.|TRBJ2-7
CASNPDRGSYEQYF
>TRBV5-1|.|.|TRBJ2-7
CASSLLGDSYEQYF
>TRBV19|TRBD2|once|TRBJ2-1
CASSARTRGANEQFF
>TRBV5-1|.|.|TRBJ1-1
CASSLLDTEAFF
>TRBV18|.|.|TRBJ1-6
CASSLYREVSPLHF
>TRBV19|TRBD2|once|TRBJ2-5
CASSMDPRGGLETQYF
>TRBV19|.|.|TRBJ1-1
CASRPVGQRNTEAFF
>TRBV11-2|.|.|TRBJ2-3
CASSSLPGGATDTQYF
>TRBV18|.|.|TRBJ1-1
CASSPEMDTEAFF
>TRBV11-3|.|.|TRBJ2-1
CASRRTSGNEQFF
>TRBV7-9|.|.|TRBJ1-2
CASSLAQYGYTF
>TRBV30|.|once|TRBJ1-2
CAWSLQGTSRVLGYTF
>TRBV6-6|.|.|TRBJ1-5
CASSLTQGNQPQHF
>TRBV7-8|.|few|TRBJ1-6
CASRDGGGNNSPLHF
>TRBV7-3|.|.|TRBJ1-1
CASSFIVATEAFF
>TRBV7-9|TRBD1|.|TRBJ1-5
CASSLFGQGNQPQHF
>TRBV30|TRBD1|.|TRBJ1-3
CAWRRQGADGNTIYF
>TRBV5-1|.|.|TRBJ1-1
CASSLDGRQMNTEAFF
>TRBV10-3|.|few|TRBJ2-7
CAISGQVSSYEQYF
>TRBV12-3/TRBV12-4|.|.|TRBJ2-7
CASTEGGRYEQYF
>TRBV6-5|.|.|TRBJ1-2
CASRSGSNYGYTF
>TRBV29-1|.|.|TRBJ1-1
CSVPGTPNTEAFF
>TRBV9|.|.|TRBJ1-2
CASSVQGNYGYTF
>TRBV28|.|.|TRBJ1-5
CASSLIRGNQPQHF
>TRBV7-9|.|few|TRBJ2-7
CASSLERGVSYEQYF
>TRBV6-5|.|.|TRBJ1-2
CASSYSMVGPLGYTF
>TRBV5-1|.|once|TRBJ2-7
CASSLAGGASSYEQYF
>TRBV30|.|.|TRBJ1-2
CASVGLQGFFLHF
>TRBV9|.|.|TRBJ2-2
CASNIRGTTGELFF
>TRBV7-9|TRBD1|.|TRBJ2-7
CASSVRQGPYEQYF
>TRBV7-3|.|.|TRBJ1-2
CASSAQQSGGYTF
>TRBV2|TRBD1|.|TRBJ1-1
CASSGAGGSEAFF
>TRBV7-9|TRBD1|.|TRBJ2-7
CASSIGQGAREQYF